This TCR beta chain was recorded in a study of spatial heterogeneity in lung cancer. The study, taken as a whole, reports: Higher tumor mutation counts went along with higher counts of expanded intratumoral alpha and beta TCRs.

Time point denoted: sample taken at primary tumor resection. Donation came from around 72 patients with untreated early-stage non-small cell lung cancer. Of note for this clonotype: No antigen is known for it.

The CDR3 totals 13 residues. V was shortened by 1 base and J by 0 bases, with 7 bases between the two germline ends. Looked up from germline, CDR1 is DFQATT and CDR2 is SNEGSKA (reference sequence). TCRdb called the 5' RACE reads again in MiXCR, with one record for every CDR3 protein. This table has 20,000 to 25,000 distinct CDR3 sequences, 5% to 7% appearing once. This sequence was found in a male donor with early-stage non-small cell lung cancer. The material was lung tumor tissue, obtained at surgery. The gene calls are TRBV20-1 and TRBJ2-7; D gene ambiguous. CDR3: CSARAQNSYEQYF. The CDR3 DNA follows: TGCAGTGCTAGAGCACAAAACTCCTACGAGCAGTACTTC.